This T cell receptor (beta chain) emerged from a study of CD8 T cells in ankylosing spondylitis. Notes on the study in general: A TCR beta motif made of fewer than 10 highly homologous variants seemed typical of ankylosing spondylitis blood. Disease-associated clones were reportedly significantly overrepresented in matched ankylosing spondylitis synovial fluid.

V gave up 0 bases and J gave up 6 bases, with 6 bases separating them. The CDR3 consists of 13 residues. TCRdb redid the calling of the 5' RACE reads with MiXCR, one entry per CDR3 protein. The data hold a few hundred thousand distinct CDR3 sequences, with less than 25% observed a single time. Comment on this clonotype: No antigen is known for it.

This rearrangement joins TRBV12-3 or TRBV12-4 to TRBJ2-4; D is perhaps TRBD1 (6 bases). The TCR sequence derives from a female donor with ankylosing spondylitis or in good health (not recorded which). Input material: blood, either unsorted or a sorted T cell fraction (not recorded which). This CDR3 is CASSLADRNIQYF. CDR3 bases: TGTGCCAGCAGTTTAGCGGACAGAAACATTCAGTACTTC.